Listed below are T cell receptor beta chains from one sample, sequenced in a study of cytomegalovirus exposure and HLA in healthy donors. Method: immunoSEQ multiplex PCR; TCRdb's copy keeps in-frame clones and lacks some. The repertoire shows 90,000 to 130,000 clones; the top ten hold 6.8%. Input material: PBMCs. Source of these receptors: a man in his forties in good health and CMV-seropositive. The CDR3 runs from the conserved cysteine through the conserved F or W. A D gene is named only where the DNA matches it firmly.

D: TRBD1
V: TRBV9
J: TRBJ1-1
length: 15
CDR3: CASSGGGQGWTEAFF
DNA: TGTGCCAGCAGCGGGGGAGGACAGGGATGGACTGAAGCTTTCTTT

D: TRBD1
V: TRBV5-4
J: TRBJ2-2
length: 15
CDR3: CASSFRDREGGELFF
DNA: TGTGCCAGCAGCTTCCGGGACAGGGAAGGCGGGGAGCTGTTTTTT

D: -
V: TRBV28
J: TRBJ2-5
length: 15
CDR3: CASINGVRIQETQYF
DNA: TGTGCCAGCATCAACGGGGTGAGGATCCAAGAGACCCAGTACTTC

D: -
V: TRBV7-9
J: TRBJ1-1
length: 15
CDR3: CASSLGRSLNTEAFF
DNA: TGTGCCAGCAGCTTAGGGAGGTCCCTCAACACTGAAGCTTTCTTT

D: -
V: TRBV5-5
J: TRBJ1-3
length: 13
CDR3: CASSSSGLNTIYF
DNA: TGTGCCAGCAGCTCTAGCGGCTTAAACACCATATATTTT

D: TRBD1
V: TRBV5-4
J: TRBJ2-2
length: 16
CDR3: CASSQRRQGGTGELFF
DNA: TGTGCCAGCAGCCAACGCCGACAGGGCGGGACCGGGGAGCTGTTTTTT

D: -
V: TRBV21-1
J: TRBJ2-7
length: 14
CDR3: CASSFRQGRNEQYF
DNA: TGTGCCAGCAGCTTCCGACAGGGGCGGAACGAGCAGTACTTC

D: TRBD1
V: TRBV27
J: TRBJ1-1
length: 17
CDR3: CASSSGQVTYGNTEAFF
DNA: TGTGCCAGCAGTTCCGGACAGGTGACATATGGGAACACTGAAGCTTTCTTT

D: TRBD2
V: TRBV7-9
J: TRBJ2-1
length: 19
CDR3: CASSLSSGLAGGRYNEQFF
DNA: TGTGCCAGCAGCTTGTCCTCGGGACTAGCGGGAGGGAGGTACAATGAGCAGTTCTTC

D: -
V: TRBV6-1
J: TRBJ1-5
length: 13
CDR3: CASQGLGNQPQHF
DNA: TGTGCCAGCCAGGGCCTGGGCAATCAGCCCCAGCATTTT

D: -
V: TRBV7-7
J: TRBJ2-1
length: 13
CDR3: CASSGLGYNEQFF
DNA: TGTGCTAGCAGTGGACTTGGCTACAATGAGCAGTTCTTC

D: -
V: TRBV19
J: TRBJ2-7
length: 13
CDR3: CASSIDLRYEQYF
DNA: TGTGCCAGTAGTATAGATCTGAGGTACGAGCAGTACTTC

D: -
V: TRBV5-1
J: TRBJ2-5
length: 18
CDR3: CASSLVSGGAGTQETQYF
DNA: TGCGCCAGCAGCTTGGTGTCGGGTGGAGCGGGTACTCAAGAGACCCAGTACTTC

D: -
V: TRBV28
J: TRBJ1-5
length: 15
CDR3: CASSLRGGGNQPQHF
DNA: TGTGCCAGCAGTTTACGGGGAGGTGGCAATCAGCCCCAGCATTTT

D: TRBD2
V: TRBV27
J: TRBJ2-7
length: 15
CDR3: CASRKSGGRGHEQYF
DNA: TGTGCCAGCAGGAAAAGCGGCGGGAGGGGCCACGAGCAGTACTTC